The rows below give T cell receptor beta chains drawn from one sample of a study of shared clonotypes between healthy human individuals. The table came from immunoSEQ multiplex PCR; TCRdb's copy has only in-frame clones and leaves some out. Of about 2.3 million clones in the sample, less than 95% were seen once. Sequencing input: naive CD4+ T cells from PBMCs. These receptors originate from a man aged 18-30 years in good health. Some clones in this sample may be carry-over from other donors' samples. CDR3s include the opening cysteine and the closing phenylalanine or tryptophan. D genes are given only for firm matches. Clone size is shown for a subset of rows, as once, few, many or a class of expanded clone.

j_call d_call clone_size v_call cdr3_aa cdr3_nt
TRBJ1-3 . . TRBV29-1 CSVVSGSGNTIYF TGCAGCGTTGTATCAGGCTCTGGAAACACCATATATTTT
TRBJ2-7 TRBD1 . TRBV5-8 CASSRPGQGYWKQYF TGTGCCAGCAGCCGTCCGGGACAGGGTTATTGGAAGCAGTACTTC
TRBJ2-6 . . TRBV28 CASTDIQGYSGANVLTF TGTGCCAGCACCGATATACAGGGTTACTCTGGGGCCAACGTCCTGACTTTC
TRBJ2-6 . once TRBV25-1 CASSEMVSGANVLTF TGTGCCAGCAGTGAAATGGTATCTGGGGCCAACGTCCTGACTTTC
TRBJ1-5 TRBD1 . TRBV4-2 CASSQATGGRNQPQHF TGTGCCAGCAGCCAGGCGACAGGGGGACGCAATCAGCCCCAGCATTTT
TRBJ2-1 . once TRBV6-4 CASSRIFTSYNEQFF TGTGCCAGCAGTCGGATCTTTACGTCCTACAATGAGCAGTTCTTC
TRBJ2-5 . . TRBV30 CAWSPIGTGTQETQYF TGTGCCTGGAGTCCGATCGGGACGGGTACGCAAGAGACCCAGTACTTC
TRBJ2-1 . . TRBV25-1 CASSEMRTVYNEQFF TGTGCCAGCAGTGAAATGAGGACAGTATACAATGAGCAGTTCTTC
TRBJ1-1 . . TRBV5-1 CASSGEMNTEAFF TGCGCCAGCAGCGGGGAAATGAACACTGAAGCTTTCTTT
TRBJ2-7 . once TRBV5-1 CASSLRGEGFSYEQYF TGCGCCAGCAGCCTCAGGGGGGAGGGCTTCTCCTACGAGCAGTACTTC
TRBJ1-2 . . TRBV13 CASSSNPNYGYTF TGTGCCAGCAGCTCGAACCCTAACTATGGCTACACCTTC
TRBJ1-2 . . TRBV25-1 CASSESWVGYTF TGTGCCAGCAGTGAATCGTGGGTCGGCTACACCTTC
TRBJ2-2 . . TRBV9 CASSVRAGRTGELFF TGTGCCAGCAGCGTAAGGGCAGGGAGAACCGGGGAGCTGTTTTTT
TRBJ1-2 TRBD1 . TRBV6-1 CASSRGLYGYTF TGTGCCAGCAGCAGGGGGCTCTATGGCTACACCTTC
TRBJ1-1 . . TRBV6-5 CASSLRDINEAFF TGTGCCAGCAGTCTCCGGGACATAAATGAAGCTTTCTTT
TRBJ1-4 . few TRBV4-3 CASSQDRLGRANEKLFF TGCGCCAGCAGCCAAGATCGGTTGGGCAGGGCTAATGAAAAACTGTTTTTT
TRBJ2-7 . . TRBV27 CASSLWGRNYEQYF TGTGCCAGCAGTTTATGGGGCAGAAACTACGAGCAGTACTTC
TRBJ1-2 TRBD1 once TRBV4-1 CASSQLRGTARGGYTF TGCGCCAGCAGCCAACTCCGGGGGACAGCCCGGGGCGGCTACACCTTC
TRBJ2-3 TRBD1 . TRBV7-8 CASSNGQGISTDTQYF TGTGCCAGCAGCAACGGACAGGGGATTAGCACAGATACGCAGTATTTT
TRBJ2-5 . . TRBV7-8 CASSSGRRETQYF TGTGCCAGCAGCTCCGGGCGGAGAGAGACCCAGTACTTC